The entry below describes one T cell receptor (beta chain). This specimen belongs to a study of technical replicates of blood from a few donors. Profiled with immunoSEQ multiplex PCR; TCRdb holds only in-frame clones, not every one. The sample holds 15,000 to 20,000 clones, just under 90% seen once. This CDR3 is built from 15 residues. CDR1 MNHNS and CDR2 SASEGT come from the germline V gene. V dropped 6 bases and J dropped 9; count of bases not matched to a gene: 17. This TCR derives from a human donor in good health. The material sequenced was PBMCs. V usage is TRBV6-1 and J usage is TRBJ2-7; 7 positions match TRBD1. The CDR3 spells CASRTGSNRTPAQYF. The CDR3, as DNA: TGTGCCAGCAGGACAGGGTCGAATCGAACTCCCGCGCAGTACTTC.